What follows is one T cell receptor (beta chain) and its context. Its antigen is currently not known. No base quality information exists; no much larger clone differs at one position. TCRbeta CDR3 regions were amplified from genomic DNA by means of the immunoSEQ Assay, a bias-controlled multiplex PCR. On the study's bioinformatics: The number of nucleated cells in each sample was estimated from the amplification of reference gene primers within the assay. To quantify the absolute abundance of each unique TCRbeta CDR3 rearrangement, sequence reads were collapsed and filtered. For each sample, productive Simpson clonality was calculated as the square root of Simpson's diversity index over productive rearrangements. The table comes from immuneACCESS by way of TCRdb, which keeps in-frame sequences with V and J called. Part of the clones is missing from these tables; in studies checked, under half for an unresolved V gene and the rest for unknown reasons. The D gene and trimming were derived from the DNA, and the V and J assignments and clone size from that table. This sample lists 100,000 to 120,000 clones; roughly 80% were detected once. The ten largest account for 15% to 19% of the sample.

This record belongs to a study of blood T cell repertoires in COVID-19 (dated by TCRdb to 2018 to 2021). Background for the entire study: Samples from collaborators originated in the United States, Italy and Spain and spanned both the acute and convalescent phases of COVID-19. The material from the prospective study consisted of cDNA or gDNA derived from T cells, B-cell-depleted T cells, or PBMCs. Subjects who had been exposed to COVID-19, were actively infected with it, or had recovered from it provided the deeply sampled blood TCRbeta repertoires that made up the dataset. A freely available public database, intended as a resource for researchers studying the immune response to SARS-CoV-2, is where the repertoires were released. The samples were drawn from two sources: the first 160 participants of the ongoing ImmuneRACE study, and over 950 subjects contributed by 6 global collaborators. The sample metadata nearly always contained a de-identified subject ID, COVID-19 status, age in years and sex. HLA class I and class II types, where available, came from metadata supplied by the sample provider rather than from assay-based typing. The paper as a whole reports these results and caveats: Clinical and demographic metadata were provided uncurated, with the amount varying by source and participant.

Whole blood was collected in K2EDTA tubes by collaborating institutions according to the institutions' own protocols. For TCRbeta analysis, collaborator samples were shipped as frozen whole blood, as isolated PBMCs, or as DNA extracted from either sample type. Input material: peripheral blood. This TCR derives from a woman at least 80 years old with acute or convalescent COVID-19.

The CDR3 in this case is CASRTQGTSYEQYF. The base sequence is TGTGCCAGCAGAACACAGGGAACCTCCTACGAGCAGTACTTC. This receptor chain uses TRBV6-5 and TRBJ2-7, with TRBD1 perhaps the D gene, on 6 matching bases. V is cut by 6 bases and J by 0 bases, and the space between the germline ends is 12 bases. CDR1 and CDR2 (MNHEY, SVGAGI) derive from the germline V gene. From cysteine to phenylalanine, the CDR3 is 14 amino acids long. Here the CDR3 DNA is all that survives: 42 bases in frame from base 1.